Shown below are 19 T cell receptor beta chains from a single sample sequenced in a study of T cell repertoires in cytomegalovirus infection. No antigen is known for these receptors. One entry per CDR3 protein, called by TCRdb with MiXCR from the reads. The table lists 450,000 to 550,000 distinct CDR3 sequences, about two fifths of them singletons. This specimen was cultured PBMCs, taken from culture after CMV antigen stimulation. The receptors stem from a human donor in good health (CMV status not recorded). Some clones in this sample may be carry-over from other donors' samples.

The chain has TRBV7-2 and TRBJ2-1; D is perhaps TRBD2 (6 bases). CDR1 is SGHTA, CDR2 FQGNSA, per germline. Deletions cut 5 bases from V and 5 bases from J, with 16 bases between. CDR3 size: 15 residues. CDR3 DNA sequence: TGTGCCAGCAGCGACCTGCCCGGACTACACAATGAGCAGTTCTTC. This sequence encodes CASSDLPGLHNEQFF.

This clonotype was found a few times. The rearrangement joins TRBV6-1 to TRBJ2-7; no clear D. V lost 6 bases to trimming and J lost 2 bases, with 17 bases between them. Germline CDR1 reads MNHNS; CDR2 reads SASEGT. The CDR3 sequence is 15 residues long. The CDR3 is CASRYTPHGAYEQYF. CDR3 nucleotide sequence: TGTGCCAGCAGGTACACTCCCCACGGAGCCTACGAGCAGTACTTC.

The chain couples TRBV7-2 to TRBJ2-3; 8 nucleotides agree with TRBD2. The trim removed 4 bases at V and 0 bases at J, leaving 18 bases unmatched. This CDR3 contains 20 residues. The V gene's germline CDR1 is SGHTA and CDR2 FQGNSA. The CDR3 reads CASSSDGGRLAPASTDTQYF. In DNA, the CDR3 is TGTGCCAGCAGCTCCGACGGGGGGCGACTAGCGCCCGCTAGCACAGATACGCAGTATTTT. The variable domain in full, completed from reference TRBV7-2 and TRBJ2-3, reads GAGVSQSPSNKVTEKGKDVELRCDPISGHTALYWYRQSLGQGLEFLIYFQGNSAPDKSGLPSDRFSAERTGGSVSTLTIQRTQQEDSAVYLCASSSDGGRLAPASTDTQYFGPGTRLTVL.

This clonotype was seen only a few times. The CDR3 DNA follows: TGTGCCTGGAGTGTTTCGGGGGCCTACGAGCAGTACTTC. Translation gives CAWSVSGAYEQYF. This chain connects TRBV30 to TRBJ2-7, with a weak D call TRBD2 (6 bases). V gave up 0 bases and J gave up 2 bases, with 8 bases separating them. CDR3 length equals 13 residues. The germline V gene has CDR1 GTSNPN and CDR2 SVGIG (reference sequence).

V is TRBV7-8 and J is TRBJ1-1; TRBD1 matches at 9 bases. CDR1 and CDR2 from the germline V gene are SGHVS and FQNEAQ. V lost 5 bases, J lost 7 bases, and 11 bases stayed unmatched. This CDR3 has 15 amino acids. CDR3 in amino acids: CASSPIQGALGEAFF. The CDR3 DNA is TGTGCCAGCAGCCCAATACAGGGGGCATTGGGTGAAGCTTTCTTT. Complete variable domain (other parts from reference TRBV7-8 and TRBJ1-1): GAGVSQSPRYKVAKRGQDVALRCDPISGHVSLFWYQQALGQGPEFLTYFQNEAQLDKSGLPSDRFFAERPEGSVSTLKIQRTQQEDSAVYLCASSPIQGALGEAFFGQGTRLTVV.

The sample holds a few counts of this clonotype. The chain employs TRBV20-1 and TRBJ1-1; TRBD1 is a possible D gene (5 bases). Germline V lookup: CDR1 DFQATT, CDR2 SNEGSKA (reference sequence). V was trimmed by 1 base and J by 1 base, leaving 16 bases between them. This CDR3 has 16 amino acids. The CDR3 reads CSARVGFGAKNTEAFF. CDR3 nucleotides: TGCAGTGCTAGAGTCGGTTTTGGGGCCAAGAACACTGAAGCTTTCTTT.

The chain joins TRBV7-2 to TRBJ2-3; D gene uncertain. The CDR3 runs 13 residues. Trimming shortened V by 5 bases and J by 5 bases, and 11 bases separated the two germline ends. The germline V gene encodes CDR1 SGHTA and CDR2 FQGNSA. The CDR3 nucleotides are TGTGCCAGCAGCCTTCTTTCACAAGATACGCAGTATTTT. Its translation is CASSLLSQDTQYF.

The chain links TRBV4-3 to TRBJ1-2, with unresolved D. V shed 0 bases and J shed 7 bases, with 15 bases lying between them. Per the germline V gene, CDR1 is LGHNA and CDR2 is YSLEER. This CDR3 region has 15 residues. In DNA form, the CDR3 reads TGCGCCAGCAGCCAAGATGCTGAAGATTTCTGTGGCTACACCTTC. It translates to CASSQDAEDFCGYTF.

This clonotype was detected only a few times. The rearrangement uses TRBV14 and TRBJ1-4; D is undetermined. CDR1 and CDR2 from the germline V gene are SGHDN and FVKESK. Trimming left V 4 bases short and J 0 bases short, with 9 bases between. CDR3 length equals 15 residues. In DNA, the CDR3 is TGTGCCAGCAGCCCCCTCGGGTCAACTAATGAAAAACTGTTTTTT. This gives the protein CASSPLGSTNEKLFF.

The chain joins TRBV11-2 to TRBJ2-7; 7 bases are a match to TRBD2. Germline V CDR1 and CDR2: SGHAT, FQNNGV. The trim removed 2 bases at V and 3 bases at J, leaving 16 bases unmatched. CDR3 length: 18 amino acids. The CDR3 nucleotides are TGTGCCAGCAGCTTAACCGGTTGGGTTGTGGGGGGGTTCTACGAGCAGTACTTC. The encoded protein is CASSLTGWVVGGFYEQYF.

The chain has TRBV4-3 and TRBJ2-7; 9 nucleotides agree with TRBD2. With 2 bases clipped from V and 6 bases from J, the junction kept 17 bases outside the gene matches. The CDR3 loop spans 18 amino acids. CDR1 and CDR2 (germline): LGHNA, YSLEER. The chain's CDR3 is CASSQTTLLPGLASEQYF. In nucleotides, the CDR3 is TGCGCCAGCAGCCAAACTACCCTACTCCCGGGACTAGCCTCCGAGCAGTACTTC.

The rearrangement links TRBV20-1 to TRBJ2-3; 8 nucleotides line up with TRBD1. The CDR3 has 14 residues. V was clipped by 3 bases and J by 2 bases; unmatched bases: 4. Germline V gene sequence: CDR1 DFQATT, CDR2 SNEGSKA (reference sequence). CDR3 in amino acids: CSASRTGLTDTQYF. DNA for the CDR3: TGCAGTGCTAGCCGGACAGGGCTCACAGATACGCAGTATTTT.

This clonotype was counted a few times. This CDR3 is missing its conserved last phenylalanine or tryptophan, likely due to a read error. It is unclear where the CDR3 begins or ends on the DNA, so no DNA is shown, and the CDR3 is as TCRdb lists it. The chain is built from TRBV12-3 or TRBV12-4 and TRBJ1-1; TRBD1 was called by the table and not checked on the DNA. Counting both end residues, the CDR3 totals 12 amino acids. CDR3 in amino acids: CASSFLQDRLEL.

The chain combines TRBV27 with TRBJ2-7; D possibly matches TRBD1 or TRBD2 (5 bases each). This CDR3 has 14 residues. V gave up 3 bases and J gave up 7 bases, with 16 bases separating them. CDR1 and CDR2 (germline): MNHEY, SMNVEV (reference sequence). The CDR3 DNA reads as TGTGCCAGCAGTTTCTCGAGGGGCTATTTGGAGCAGTACTTC. Encoded protein: CASSFSRGYLEQYF.

V and J are TRBV10-3 and TRBJ2-5; 14 bases map to TRBD2. Trimming took 6 bases from V and 2 from J; bases not matched to a gene: 11. Germline V gives CDR1 ENHRY, CDR2 SYGVKD. CDR3 size: 18 residues. In nucleotides, the CDR3 is TGTGCCATCAGCGCGGGACTAGCGGGAGAGACCGCACAAGAGACCCAGTACTTC. Protein product: CAISAGLAGETAQETQYF.

This clonotype was counted between two and nine times. This chain connects TRBV27 to TRBJ2-2; D is ambiguous. This CDR3 region has 13 residues. V was trimmed by 7 bases and J by 0 bases, leaving 6 bases between them. Germline V gene lookup returns CDR1 MNHEY and CDR2 SMNVEV (reference sequence). The CDR3 spells CASTRTNTGELFF. CDR3 DNA sequence: TGTGCCAGCACTCGGACGAACACCGGGGAGCTGTTTTTT.

This chain uses TRBV19 with TRBJ2-1, with TRBD2 matching 9 bases. V dropped 5 bases and J dropped 4; count of bases not matched to a gene: 3. Germline loops: CDR1 LNHDA, CDR2 SQIVND (reference sequence). The CDR3 covers 14 residues. CDR3 coding DNA: TGTGCCAGTAGTCGGGGACTAGCTTACAATGAGCAGTTCTTC. It is translated as CASSRGLAYNEQFF.

The V and J genes are TRBV6-1 and TRBJ2-1, with 11 bases that match TRBD2. The CDR3 has 16 amino acids. The germline gives CDR1 MNHNS, CDR2 SASEGT. With V trimmed by 1 base and J by 4 bases, 3 bases remained unmatched. CDR3 in DNA: TGTGCCAGCAGTGAAGGTTCTAGCGGGGGGTACAATGAGCAGTTCTTC. This encodes CASSEGSSGGYNEQFF.

This clonotype has just a few counts. The CDR3 DNA sequence: TGTGCCAGCAGCTTAAGGCCCGGTTTGGGACCGAAGAATGAGCAGTTCTTC. The encoded protein is CASSLRPGLGPKNEQFF. The rearrangement uses TRBV11-2 and TRBJ2-1; D could derive from TRBD1 or TRBD2 (5 bases each). The length of the CDR3 is 17 residues. V was shortened by 2 bases and J by 7 bases, with 21 bases between the two germline ends. Germline assignment: CDR1 SGHAT and CDR2 FQNNGV.